These 25 T cell receptor beta chains were all obtained from the same sample, sequenced in a study of tumor-infiltrating lymphocytes in primary liver carcinoma (dated by TCRdb to about 2017). Without any cell sorting, total RNA and DNA were co-extracted from about 20-30 mg of bulk tissue using the AllPrep DNA/RNA mini kit. The reads were generated on an Illumina HiSeq 2500. Using a constant-region primer and ProtoScript II reverse transcriptase, TCRbeta-specific cDNA was reverse-transcribed from around 500 ng total RNA. TCRbeta libraries were built with three nested multiplex PCR rounds, a slightly modified ARM-PCR procedure. Each of the first two PCR rounds ran for approximately 10 cycles using multiplex TRBV1-TRBV30 forward primers together with a Cbeta reverse primer. TCRdb reworked the public reads: Q25 trimming with fastp, MiXCR clone assembly, productive beta chains retained. CDR3 protein duplicates are merged, each entry listing the most common genes and DNA. This sample comprises roughly 120,000 distinct CDR3 sequences, around 64% of them detected only once. Together, the top ten hold about 8% of the sample.

What was sequenced was liver tumor tissue from sampling region 3. Taken with the paper, the label for cell subset or site translates to: tumor region T3, left-lateral pole. The receptors stem from a woman aged 60-75 years with primary liver carcinoma and hepatitis B virus infection.

Remarks on this clonotype: This may arise from a read error, as a much more abundant clone is one base away. V is TRBV28 and J is TRBJ2-3; 8 positions match TRBD1. Trimming cost V 8 bases and J 1 base; bases outside gene matches: 8. The CDR3 is 15 amino acids. Germline V gives CDR1 MDHEN, CDR2 SYDVKM. Written as DNA, the CDR3 is TGTGCCAGCTGTCCCGGACAGGGAGGCACAGATACGCAGTATTTT. Protein: CASCPGQGGTDTQYF.

This clonotype showed up many times. This sequence joins TRBV12-3 or TRBV12-4 and TRBJ1-6; D gene uncertain. This CDR3 contains 12 residues. Trimming cost V 3 bases and J 9 bases, with 6 bases left between them. The CDR3 loop is CASSLSGSPLHF. Written as DNA, the CDR3 is TGTGCCAGCAGTTTGTCCGGTTCACCCCTCCACTTT.

Of note for this clonotype: The germline gene is not matched at one end of the junction; a read error may be the cause. The rearrangement joins TRBV14 to TRBJ2-2; the D gene is possibly TRBD2 (5 bases). Per the germline V gene, CDR1 is SGHDN and CDR2 is FVKESK. The CDR3 is 14 amino acids. This CDR3 is CASSRRGNTGDLFF. CDR3 nucleotides: TGTGCTAGCAGCCGACGTGGGAACACCGGGGATCTGTTTTTT. Variable domain in full (rest from reference TRBV14 and TRBJ2-2): EAGVTQFPSHSVIEKGQTVTLRCDPISGHDNLYWYRRVMGKEIKFLLHFVKESKQDESGMPNNRFLAERTGGTYSTLKVQPAELEDSGVYFCASSRRGNTGDLFFGEGSRLTVL.

The chain is built from TRBV12-3 or TRBV12-4 and TRBJ2-3; D is undetermined. The V gene lost 6 bases and the J gene lost 2 bases, with 15 bases spanning the gap. This CDR3 has 15 amino acids. In DNA, the CDR3 is TGTGCCAGCAGCCCCCCGGCACGGCTCACAGATACGCAGTATTTT. Translating gives CASSPPARLTDTQYF.

This clonotype has ten or more counts. V usage is TRBV30 and J usage is TRBJ1-1; D unclear. V lost 2 bases and J lost 1, with 8 bases in between. The CDR3 length is 13 residues. The germline gives CDR1 GTSNPN, CDR2 SVGIG (reference sequence). The CDR3 coding sequence is TGTGCCTGGAGTAGGCAGGAGAACACTGAAGCTTTCTTT. It encodes CAWSRQENTEAFF.

This rearrangement joins TRBV24-1 to TRBJ2-1; no definite D call. The CDR3 sequence is 14 residues long. Trimming shortened V by 5 bases and J by 4 bases, and 11 bases separated the two germline ends. Germline values: CDR1 KGHDR, CDR2 SFDVKD. Here the CDR3 DNA reads TGTGCCACCAGTGCCATGGACGGTTACAATGAGCAGTTCTTC. Translation gives CATSAMDGYNEQFF.

In its sample, this clonotype was seen many times. V is TRBV6-1 and J is TRBJ2-1; D call uncertain. Trimming cost V 0 bases and J 9 bases, with 9 bases left between them. Germline CDR1 MNHNS, CDR2 SASEGT. This CDR3 spans 13 amino acids. The CDR3 DNA is TGTGCCAGCAGTGAAGCAGGGATCGGTGAGCAGTTCTTC. Translating gives CASSEAGIGEQFF.

V gene TRBV14 combines with J gene TRBJ2-2, with TRBD1 identical over 7 bases. Germline trimming cut 5 bases from V and 3 bases from J; bases unmatched to any gene: 6. The CDR3 runs 15 residues. Looked up from germline, CDR1 is SGHDN and CDR2 is FVKESK. This CDR3 reads CASSTQGFDTGELFF. DNA of the CDR3: TGTGCCAGCAGCACACAGGGGTTTGACACCGGGGAGCTGTTTTTT.

As to this clonotype: A single base separates this from a much larger clone, so it may be a read error. This chain links TRBV5-1 with TRBJ1-1; D not resolved. There are 13 residues in the CDR3. In germline, CDR1 is SGHRS, CDR2 YFSETQ. V was cut by 0 bases and J by 7 bases, with 10 bases left in between. The CDR3 here is CASSLGGKNEAFF. The CDR3 DNA reads as TGCGCCAGCAGCTTGGGAGGGAAAAATGAAGCTTTCTTT.

This clonotype was observed many times. The chain carries TRBV29-1 and TRBJ1-4; D unclear. The CDR3 sequence is 12 residues long. Between the trimmed V and J ends, which lost 0 bases and 7 bases, there was a span of 6 bases. Per germline, CDR1 SQVTM and CDR2 ANQGSEA. The CDR3 loop is CSVEDHTEKLFF. The CDR3 DNA follows: TGCAGCGTTGAAGATCACACTGAAAAACTGTTTTTT. The variable domain in full, completed from reference TRBV29-1 and TRBJ1-4, reads SAVISQKPSRDICQRGTSLTIQCQVDSQVTMMFWYRQQPGQSLTLIATANQGSEATYESGFVIDKFPISRPNLTFSTLTVSNMSPEDSSIYLCSVEDHTEKLFFGSGTQLSVL.

A note on this clonotype: A much larger clonotype is one base distant, so this may be a read error. The chain joins TRBV6-2 or TRBV6-3 to TRBJ2-2; D may be TRBD2 (5 bases). Germline V gene sequence: CDR1 MNHEY, CDR2 SVGEGT. This CDR3 has 14 amino acids. The CDR3 nucleotides read TGTGCCAGCAGTCCAACAACGAACACCGGGGTGCTGTTTTTT. It is translated as CASSPTTNTGVLFF.

For this clonotype: Lacking the conserved final phenylalanine or tryptophan, this CDR3 likely reflects a read error. The chain recombines TRBV14 with TRBJ1-1; 9 bases are shared with TRBD1. This CDR3 spans 16 amino acids. After removal of 8 bases from V and 1 base from J, the junction contained 11 bases not matched to a gene. The germline V gene encodes CDR1 SGHDN and CDR2 FVKESK. The chain's CDR3 is CASSRAAGQGNTEAFL. The CDR3 DNA reads TGTGCCAGCTCCCGCGCGGCGGGACAGGGGAACACTGAAGCTTTCTTA.

As regards this clonotype: This CDR3 is missing its conserved last phenylalanine or tryptophan, likely due to a read error. V gene TRBV11-2 combines with J gene TRBJ1-2; D perhaps matches TRBD1 (5 bases). There are 17 residues in the CDR3. CDR1 is SGHAT, CDR2 FQNNGV, per germline. The CDR3 loop reads CASSLDPTRALRYDYTS. CDR3 nucleotides: TGTGCCAGCAGCTTAGATCCGACCAGGGCGCTGCGCTATGACTACACCTCC.

On this clonotype itself: The junction shows a germline mismatch at one end, possibly a read error. The rearrangement joins TRBV29-1 to TRBJ1-1; 7 bases are a match to TRBD1. The CDR3 covers 15 residues. Looked up from germline, CDR1 is SQVTM and CDR2 is ANQGSEA. The CDR3 here is CSVKRDSVRNIEAFF. In DNA, the CDR3 is TGCAGCGTAAAAAGGGACAGTGTGAGGAACATTGAAGCTTTCTTT. The complete variable domain, with remaining parts taken from reference TRBV29-1 and TRBJ1-1, reads SAVISQKPSRDICQRGTSLTIQCQVDSQVTMMFWYRQQPGQSLTLIATANQGSEATYESGFVIDKFPISRPNLTFSTLTVSNMSPEDSSIYLCSVKRDSVRNIEAFFGQGTRLTVV.

Notes on this clonotype: The germline gene is not matched at one end of the junction; a read error may be the cause. This chain links TRBV11-2 with TRBJ2-7, with 8 bases identical to TRBD2. The CDR3 spans 16 residues. The germline CDR1 and CDR2 sequences are SGHAT and FQNNGV. In nucleotides, the CDR3 is TGTGACAGCAGCTACGGCGGGAGGACCTCGAGAAGCGAGCAGCACTTC. It is translated as CDSSYGGRTSRSEQHF.

Turning to this clonotype: A clone one base away is much larger, so this may be a read error. The chain has TRBV29-1 and TRBJ2-5, with D tentatively TRBD2 (6 bases). This CDR3 contains 14 residues. Trimming removed 3 bases at V and 0 bases at J, with 11 bases between. Per the germline V gene, CDR1 is SQVTM and CDR2 is ANQGSEA. The CDR3 loop reads CSVDRDSYQETQYF. The DNA of the CDR3 is TGCAGCGTTGACCGGGACTCGTACCAAGAGACCCAGTACTTC.

Comments on this clonotype: The missing conserved phenylalanine or tryptophan at the end of this CDR3 makes a read error likely. The chain couples TRBV10-3 to TRBJ2-1, with a possible D match to TRBD2 (6 bases). Trimming removed 2 bases at V and 3 bases at J, with 11 bases between. This CDR3 region has 15 residues. In germline, CDR1 is ENHRY, CDR2 SYGVKD. The CDR3 nucleotides are TGTGCCATCAGTGAGCGTTCTAGCGACTACAATGAGCAGTTCCTC. It codes for CAISERSSDYNEQFL.

The V and J genes are TRBV7-9 and TRBJ2-7; no firm D call. V was trimmed by 1 base and J by 3 bases, leaving 16 bases between them. The CDR3 is made up of 16 amino acids. Germline CDR1 SEHNR, CDR2 FQNEAQ (reference sequence). In DNA form, the CDR3 reads TGTGCCAGCAGCTTAGTGGGTCAAGCTAAAGACTACGAGCAGTACTTC. This sequence encodes CASSLVGQAKDYEQYF.

There are many counts of this clonotype. The rearrangement joins TRBV4-1 to TRBJ2-1; 11 bases agree with TRBD2. This CDR3 has 15 amino acids. Germline lookup yields CDR1 MGHRA and CDR2 YSYEKL. Trimming took 3 bases from V and 9 from J; bases not matched to a gene: 7. For the CDR3, the DNA is TGCGCCAGCAGCCATAAAATTACTAGCGGGAGTGAGCAGTTCTTC. This sequence encodes CASSHKITSGSEQFF.

On this clonotype: This is likely a read error, given that the CDR3 carries no conserved phenylalanine or tryptophan at its end. The genes are TRBV11-2 and TRBJ2-3; no firm D call. This CDR3 has 15 amino acids. Germline loops: CDR1 SGHAT, CDR2 FQNNGV. The ends were cut back, 6 bases at V and 0 bases at J, with 13 bases in the middle. The CDR3 region is CASSFGRTSTDTQYS. In DNA form, the CDR3 reads TGTGCCAGCAGTTTCGGGCGGACCAGCACAGATACGCAGTATTCT.

This clonotype was seen many times. The genes are TRBV5-1 and TRBJ2-1; 13 nucleotides line up with TRBD2. The CDR3 is 15 amino acids. Germline V gives CDR1 SGHRS, CDR2 YFSETQ. J was trimmed by 7 bases and V by 4 bases; bases with no gene match: 5. The CDR3 is CASSPGTSGDNEQFF. CDR3 nucleotide sequence: TGCGCCAGCAGCCCGGGGACTAGCGGGGATAATGAGCAGTTCTTC. Supplemented by reference TRBV5-1 and TRBJ2-1, the full variable domain reads KAGVTQTPRYLIKTRGQQVTLSCSPISGHRSVSWYQQTPGQGLQFLFEYFSETQRNKGNFPGRFSGRQFSNSRSEMNVSTLELGDSALYLCASSPGTSGDNEQFFGPGTRLTVL.

This sequence joins TRBV29-1 and TRBJ1-1, with unresolved D. The CDR3 consists of 11 residues. The V and J ends lost 7 bases and 8 bases respectively, with 14 bases between them. CDR1 and CDR2 (germline): SQVTM, ANQGSEA. CDR3 region: CSACGTREAFF. CDR3 DNA sequence: TGCAGCGCCTGTGGCACAAGAGAAGCTTTCTTT.

On this clonotype itself: Lacking the conserved final phenylalanine or tryptophan, this CDR3 likely reflects a read error. CDR3 DNA: TGTATTAGCAGCCCCCCTTCAGGGGCTAGCGAGCAGTACCTC. It encodes CISSPPSGASEQYL. The chain recombines TRBV11-2 with TRBJ2-7, with D perhaps matching TRBD1 (6 bases). The CDR3 extends over 14 amino acids. Germline V gene lookup returns CDR1 SGHAT and CDR2 FQNNGV.

This chain joins TRBV7-9 and TRBJ2-5, with 7 bases that match TRBD1. Germline CDR1 is SEHNR and CDR2 is FQNEAQ (reference sequence). Losses at the gene ends were 1 base for V and 5 bases for J; bases not matched to a gene: 7. This CDR3 comprises 15 residues. CDR3 residues: CASSLERGRGETQYF. In DNA, the CDR3 is TGTGCCAGCAGCTTAGAACGTGGCAGGGGGGAGACCCAGTACTTC.

Remarks on this clonotype: One base away lies a much larger clone, so this may be a sequencing read error. The CDR3 coding sequence is TGTGCCAGCAGTTTAGGACTAGCGGGCACCGGGAAGCTGTTTTTT. Amino acid sequence: CASSLGLAGTGKLFF. This chain connects TRBV12-3 or TRBV12-4 to TRBJ2-2; TRBD2 matches 10 bases. This CDR3 contains 15 residues.